Listed here are 4 T cell receptor beta chains from one sample, sequenced in a study of T cell repertoires in cytomegalovirus infection. These receptors' antigens are unknown. TCRdb itself ran the reads through MiXCR, one entry per CDR3 protein. Of around 200,000 distinct CDR3 sequences in the sample, approximately 38% were seen once. Here the sequenced sample was CD8+ T cells from cultured PBMCs, taken from culture after CMV antigen stimulation. These receptors originate from a human donor in good health (CMV status not recorded). Some clones in this sample may be carry-over from other donors' samples.

V and J are TRBV20-1 and TRBJ1-2; a possible D gene is TRBD1 (6 bases). The V and J ends lost 5 bases and 8 bases respectively, with 18 bases between them. The CDR3 covers 13 residues. The germline V gene encodes CDR1 DFQATT and CDR2 SNEGSKA (reference sequence). The CDR3 region is CSARGAGEPGYTF. The CDR3 DNA reads as TGCAGTGCTCGAGGGGCAGGGGAGCCCGGCTACACCTTC.

The V call is TRBV12-3 or TRBV12-4, the J call TRBJ2-3; TRBD2 matches at 11 bases. The J segment lost 2 bases and the V segment lost 1 base, leaving 8 bases of the junction unmatched. The CDR3 is made up of 18 amino acids. The CDR3 reads CASSLDYQGLADTDTQYF. CDR3 bases: TGTGCCAGCAGTTTAGACTACCAGGGACTAGCGGACACAGATACGCAGTATTTT.

V is TRBV20-1 and J is TRBJ2-1, with 11 nucleotides matching TRBD2. In germline, CDR1 is DFQATT, CDR2 SNEGSKA (reference sequence). The CDR3 length is 14 residues. The ends lost 6 bases at V and 8 bases at J; junction bases unmatched: 9. This CDR3 is CSAEGLAADDEQFF. CDR3 DNA: TGCAGTGCCGAGGGACTAGCGGCCGACGATGAGCAGTTCTTC.

The chain joins TRBV5-1 to TRBJ2-2; possibly TRBD2 for D (5 bases). The V end lost 1 base, the J end lost 0 bases, and 7 bases lay between the germline ends. This CDR3 region has 15 residues. Germline CDR1 reads SGHRS; CDR2 reads YFSETQ. The CDR3, as DNA: TGCGCCAGCAGCTTGACTAGATCGAACACCGGGGAGCTGTTTTTT. It translates to CASSLTRSNTGELFF.